This TCR beta chain was captured by sequencing in a study of T cell responses to AZD1222 COVID-19 vaccine. Notes on the study in general: Spike-wide coverage was observed for vaccine-associated CD4 TCRs, with dominant responses at 160-218 and 743-854.

TCRdb keeps only in-frame clones here, not all; method: immunoSEQ multiplex PCR. This repertoire shows some 62,000 clones, about 74% found once; its top ten account for 11% to 15%. J gave up 2 bases and V 8 bases, and 7 bases lay outside the gene matches. There are 16 residues in the CDR3. From germline, CDR1 is LNHDA and CDR2 SQIVND (reference sequence). This clone has only one observation. Its matching antigen is unknown. The chain is built from TRBV19 and TRBJ2-2; 11 bases fit TRBD2. This receptor was taken from an adult in good health. Specimen: peripheral blood, collected on day 0 of AZD1222 vaccination. The CDR3 loop is CASGGSGGVNTGELFF. The DNA for the CDR3 is TGTGCCAGTGGAGGTAGCGGGGGGGTTAACACCGGGGAGCTGTTTTTT.